Presented here are 16 T cell receptor beta chains from one specimen sequenced in a study of shared T cell receptors in the human thymus. The assay was immunoSEQ multiplex PCR, and TCRdb's table has in-frame clones only and misses some. The repertoire holds approximately 400,000 clones, with roughly 94% as singletons. The sample comprised thymocytes. The receptor source for this set is a human donor.

The chain combines TRBV6-1 with TRBJ1-2, with D unclear. The ends were cut back, 6 bases at V and 6 bases at J, with 14 bases in the middle. CDR3 length: 13 amino acids. Germline V lookup: CDR1 MNHNS, CDR2 SASEGT. The CDR3 bases are TGTGCCAGCAGCCGGGGTATTCGCGATGGCTACACCTTC. Translated, it gives CASSRGIRDGYTF.

The V call is TRBV27, the J call TRBJ1-5; D gene unclear. V was shortened by 8 bases and J by 7 bases, with 12 bases between the two germline ends. The CDR3 has 12 residues. CDR1 and CDR2 from the germline V gene are MNHEY and SMNVEV (reference sequence). The chain's CDR3 is CASGPIDQPQHF. As DNA, the CDR3 is TGTGCCAGCGGCCCTATCGACCAGCCCCAGCATTTT.

The J gene is TRBJ2-7, the V gene TRBV27, with D possibly matching TRBD1 (6 bases). This CDR3 is built from 14 residues. V shed 3 bases and J shed 4 bases, with 13 bases lying between them. Germline-derived CDR1 and CDR2 are MNHEY and SMNVEV (reference sequence). The CDR3 region is CASSLGRGVYEQYF. CDR3 nucleotide sequence: TGTGCCAGCAGTTTGGGCAGGGGAGTTTACGAGCAGTACTTC.

The chain joins TRBV7-7 to TRBJ2-1; a weak D match, TRBD2 (5 bases). The V gene lost 1 base and the J gene lost 3 bases, with 10 bases spanning the gap. Germline loops: CDR1 SSHAT, CDR2 FNYEAQ (reference sequence). The CDR3 extends over 15 amino acids. The CDR3 protein is CASSLGAGHYNEQFF. The CDR3 DNA reads as TGTGCCAGCAGCTTAGGGGCGGGCCACTACAATGAGCAGTTCTTC.

This clone occurred once. The rearrangement links TRBV15 to TRBJ1-5; TRBD1 agrees at 11 bases. The CDR3 is made up of 15 amino acids. The V gene's germline CDR1 is LNHNV and CDR2 YYDKDF (reference sequence). The junction had 9 bases not matched to a gene; V was cut back by 7 bases and J by 7 bases. The CDR3 sequence: CATTPGQGACQPQHF. The CDR3 DNA is TGTGCCACCACCCCCGGACAGGGGGCTTGCCAGCCCCAGCATTTT.

This clone was counted only a few times. The chain combines TRBV9 with TRBJ1-5; maybe TRBD1 (5 bases). CDR3 length equals 14 residues. Per germline, CDR1 SGDLS and CDR2 YYNGEE. Trimming cost V 4 bases and J 7 bases, with 15 bases left between them. The CDR3 nucleotides read TGTGCCAGCAGCCCCCGGGAGGGGAGCCAGCCCCAGCATTTT. Encoded protein: CASSPREGSQPQHF. The full variable domain, rest sourced from reference TRBV9 and TRBJ1-5, is DSGVTQTPKHLITATGQRVTLRCSPRSGDLSVYWYQQSLDQGLQFLIQYYNGEERAKGNILERFSAQQFPDLHSELNLSSLELGDSALYFCASSPREGSQPQHFGDGTRLSIL.

This rearrangement joins TRBV10-2 to TRBJ1-2; no clear D. V lost 1 base and J lost 4, with 13 bases in between. Germline V gene sequence: CDR1 WSHSY, CDR2 SAAADI. The CDR3 totals 15 residues. DNA for the CDR3: TGCGCCAGCAGTGAGTTTGACGGGTGGGCCTATGGCTACACCTTC. The encoded protein is CASSEFDGWAYGYTF.

V gene TRBV28 combines with J gene TRBJ1-5; perhaps TRBD1 as D (5 bases). Trimming pared 1 base from V and 4 bases from J, leaving 11 bases between. Germline V gene sequence: CDR1 MDHEN, CDR2 SYDVKM. This CDR3 spans 15 amino acids. The CDR3 DNA sequence: TGTGCCAGCAGTTTATATAGGGGTCGGAATCAGCCCCAGCATTTT. This codes for CASSLYRGRNQPQHF.

The chain combines TRBV6-5 with TRBJ1-2; possible D gene TRBD1, 6 bases. Between the trimmed V and J ends, which lost 9 bases and 4 bases, there was a span of 18 bases. CDR1 is MNHEY and CDR2 is SVGAGI in the germline V gene. The CDR3 length is 14 residues. This CDR3 is CASLSGGVLYGYTF. The CDR3 region has the DNA TGTGCCAGTTTATCGGGGGGCGTCCTCTATGGCTACACCTTC.

The genes are TRBV6-5 and TRBJ2-7; D might be TRBD2 (6 bases). The CDR3 sequence is 15 residues long. Germline loops: CDR1 MNHEY, CDR2 SVGAGI. Trimming cost V 5 bases and J 4 bases, with 18 bases left between them. The CDR3 sequence: CASSRKREKDYEQYF. Written as DNA, the CDR3 is TGTGCCAGCAGTAGGAAACGGGAGAAAGATTACGAGCAGTACTTC.

The chain carries TRBV6-4 and TRBJ2-1; TRBD2 is a possible D gene (5 bases). V dropped 5 bases and J dropped 7 bases, with 18 bases sitting between them. Germline-derived CDR1 and CDR2 are MRHNA and SNTAGT. CDR3 length equals 15 residues. CDR3 amino acids: CASSTLAGVGNEQFF. The CDR3 region has the DNA TGTGCCAGCAGTACCCTAGCAGGAGTAGGTAATGAGCAGTTCTTC.

This sequence joins TRBV5-1 and TRBJ2-4, with unresolved D. The CDR3 contains 14 residues. Germline V lookup: CDR1 SGHRS, CDR2 YFSETQ. Trimming stripped 0 bases from V and 4 bases from J, with 8 bases between. This chain's CDR3 is CASSLGPIKNIQYF. The DNA for the CDR3 is TGCGCCAGCAGCTTGGGGCCGATTAAAAACATTCAGTACTTC. Full variable domain (outside the CDR3, taken from reference TRBV5-1 and TRBJ2-4): KAGVTQTPRYLIKTRGQQVTLSCSPISGHRSVSWYQQTPGQGLQFLFEYFSETQRNKGNFPGRFSGRQFSNSRSEMNVSTLELGDSALYLCASSLGPIKNIQYFGAGTRLSVL.

Written as DNA, the CDR3 is TGTGCCAGCAGTGAAGCGCTTCCCCCCTCCTCCCCCGGGGCTTGCAATCAGCCCCAGCATTTT. It yields the protein CASSEALPPSSPGACNQPQHF. V and J are TRBV6-1 and TRBJ1-5, with D perhaps TRBD1 (5 bases). The CDR3 runs to 21 residues. From germline, CDR1 is MNHNS and CDR2 SASEGT. Trimming removed 0 bases at V and 2 bases at J, with 26 bases between.

The chain employs TRBV28 and TRBJ1-2; D is uncertain. Germline CDR1 is MDHEN and CDR2 is SYDVKM. There are 13 residues in the CDR3. Trimming cost V 3 bases and J 2 bases, with 7 bases left between them. The CDR3 DNA reads TGTGCCAGCAGTTTGATGGGAAACTATGGCTACACCTTC. Translating it yields CASSLMGNYGYTF.

The rearrangement uses TRBV27 and TRBJ2-2; D unresolved. The CDR3 consists of 15 residues. CDR1 and CDR2 (germline): MNHEY, SMNVEV (reference sequence). Trimming took off 1 base at V and 1 base at J, with 7 bases between the two ends. The CDR3 reads CASSLFARNTGELFF. The CDR3 DNA sequence: TGTGCCAGCAGTTTATTCGCCAGGAACACCGGGGAGCTGTTTTTT.

The chain recombines TRBV18 with TRBJ1-3; the D is unclear. This CDR3 comprises 16 residues. CDR1 KGHSH and CDR2 LQKENI come from the germline V gene. The V gene lost 0 bases and the J gene lost 2 bases, with 11 bases spanning the gap. CDR3 in DNA: TGTGCCAGCTCACCACCCGTTTACCCGGCTGGAAACACCATATATTTT. Translation: CASSPPVYPAGNTIYF.